This TCR beta chain was observed in a study of shared clonotypes between healthy human individuals. Study-level points and caveats: Tissues were not sampled, only blood, and their repertoires likely differ.

V lost 3 bases to trimming and J lost 2 bases, with 12 bases between them. Germline assignment: CDR1 SGHRS and CDR2 YFSETQ. CDR3 size: 15 residues. The healthy adult donors were HIV-negative and reported no recent acute infections or vaccinations. With respect to this clone: The antigen is undetermined.

Data came from immunoSEQ multiplex PCR; TCRdb stores just in-frame clones and leaves some out. The table records a few hundred thousand clones, around 97% of them present only once. The origin of this receptor is a woman aged 25 to 39 in good health. V is TRBV5-1 and J is TRBJ1-5; tentatively, D is TRBD1 (5 bases). The sequencing sample was made of naive CD4+ T cells sorted from blood. Subset denoted: CD45RA+ positively selected. The CDR3 nucleotides read TGCGCCAGCAGCTCGGAACAGGTTCGCAATCAGCCCCAGCATTTT. It encodes CASSSEQVRNQPQHF.